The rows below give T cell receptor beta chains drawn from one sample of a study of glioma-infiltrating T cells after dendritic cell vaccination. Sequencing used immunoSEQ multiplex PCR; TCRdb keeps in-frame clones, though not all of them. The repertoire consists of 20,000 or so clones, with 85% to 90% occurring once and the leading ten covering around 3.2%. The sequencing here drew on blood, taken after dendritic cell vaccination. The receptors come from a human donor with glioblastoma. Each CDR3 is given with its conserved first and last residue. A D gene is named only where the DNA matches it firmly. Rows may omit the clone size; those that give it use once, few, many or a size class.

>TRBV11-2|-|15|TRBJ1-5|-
CASSLDRRDGQPQHF
TGTGCCAGCAGCTTAGATAGGAGGGATGGTCAGCCCCAGCATTTT
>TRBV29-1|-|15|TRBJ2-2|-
CSVSPQETITGELFF
TGCAGCGTTTCACCCCAGGAGACTATCACCGGGGAGCTGTTTTTT
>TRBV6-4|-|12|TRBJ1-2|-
CASKGGTLGYTF
TGTGCCAGCAAGGGGGGGACCCTTGGCTACACCTTC
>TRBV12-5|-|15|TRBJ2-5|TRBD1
CASGRQGGPQETRYF
TGTGCTAGTGGAAGACAGGGGGGACCCCAGGAGACCCGGTACTTC
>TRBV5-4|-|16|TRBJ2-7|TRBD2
CASTVWGSGGSYEQYF
TGTGCCAGCACCGTTTGGGGAAGCGGGGGGTCCTACGAGCAGTACTTC
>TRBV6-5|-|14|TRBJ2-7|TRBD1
CASSYLRTGYEQYF
TGTGCCAGCAGTTACCTCAGGACAGGATACGAGCAGTACTTC
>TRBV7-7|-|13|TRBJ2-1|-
CASSLDYNNEQFF
TGTGCCAGCAGCTTAGATTATAACAATGAGCAGTTCTTC
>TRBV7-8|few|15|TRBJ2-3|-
CASSFGGASTDTQYF
TGTGCCAGCAGCTTCGGCGGGGCCAGCACAGATACGCAGTATTTT
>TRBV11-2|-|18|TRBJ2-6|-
CASSQRGRGESGANVLTF
TGTGCCAGCAGTCAGAGGGGCAGGGGGGAATCTGGGGCCAACGTCCTGACTTTC
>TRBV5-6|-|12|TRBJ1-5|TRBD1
CASSGQGEPQHF
TGTGCCAGCAGCGGACAGGGTGAGCCCCAGCATTTT
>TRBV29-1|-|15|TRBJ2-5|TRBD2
CSVEVLAGGRETQYF
TGCAGCGTTGAAGTACTAGCGGGGGGGCGTGAGACCCAGTACTTC
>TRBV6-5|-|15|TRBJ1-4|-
CASRPIQGTNEKLFF
TGTGCCAGCAGACCCATACAGGGAACTAATGAAAAACTGTTTTTT
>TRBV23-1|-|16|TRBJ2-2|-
CASSPGAVSRTGELFF
TGCGCCAGCAGTCCTGGGGCAGTCTCGAGGACCGGGGAGCTGTTTTTT
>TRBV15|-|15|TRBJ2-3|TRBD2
CATSRLAGGTDTQYF
TGTGCCACCAGCAGACTAGCGGGGGGCACAGATACGCAGTATTTT
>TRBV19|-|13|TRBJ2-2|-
CASSTTSLAELFF
TGTGCCAGTAGTACGACTAGTTTGGCGGAGCTGTTTTTT
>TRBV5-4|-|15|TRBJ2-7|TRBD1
CASSTRDRGWYEQYF
TGTGCCAGCAGCACTCGGGACAGGGGGTGGTACGAGCAGTACTTC
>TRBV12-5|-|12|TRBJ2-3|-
CASVAGTDTQYF
TGTGCTAGTGTTGCGGGCACAGATACGCAGTATTTT
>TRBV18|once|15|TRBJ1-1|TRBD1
CASSAGQALYTEAFF
TGTGCCAGCTCAGCCGGACAGGCCCTATACACTGAAGCTTTCTTT